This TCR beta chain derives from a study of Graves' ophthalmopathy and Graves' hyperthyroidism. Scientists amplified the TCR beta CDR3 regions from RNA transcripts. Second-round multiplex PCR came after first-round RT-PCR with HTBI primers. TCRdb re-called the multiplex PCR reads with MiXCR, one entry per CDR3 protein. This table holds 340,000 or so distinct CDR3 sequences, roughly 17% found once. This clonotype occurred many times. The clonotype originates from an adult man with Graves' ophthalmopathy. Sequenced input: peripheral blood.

CDR3 protein: CAISAEGEIEAFF. In DNA form, the CDR3 reads TGTGCCATCAGTGCAGAGGGGGAGATTGAAGCTTTCTTT. The V call is TRBV10-3, the J call TRBJ1-1; tentative D call: TRBD1 (6 bases). Trimming removed 4 bases at V and 7 bases at J, with 13 bases between. The germline V gene encodes CDR1 ENHRY and CDR2 SYGVKD. The length of the CDR3 is 13 residues.